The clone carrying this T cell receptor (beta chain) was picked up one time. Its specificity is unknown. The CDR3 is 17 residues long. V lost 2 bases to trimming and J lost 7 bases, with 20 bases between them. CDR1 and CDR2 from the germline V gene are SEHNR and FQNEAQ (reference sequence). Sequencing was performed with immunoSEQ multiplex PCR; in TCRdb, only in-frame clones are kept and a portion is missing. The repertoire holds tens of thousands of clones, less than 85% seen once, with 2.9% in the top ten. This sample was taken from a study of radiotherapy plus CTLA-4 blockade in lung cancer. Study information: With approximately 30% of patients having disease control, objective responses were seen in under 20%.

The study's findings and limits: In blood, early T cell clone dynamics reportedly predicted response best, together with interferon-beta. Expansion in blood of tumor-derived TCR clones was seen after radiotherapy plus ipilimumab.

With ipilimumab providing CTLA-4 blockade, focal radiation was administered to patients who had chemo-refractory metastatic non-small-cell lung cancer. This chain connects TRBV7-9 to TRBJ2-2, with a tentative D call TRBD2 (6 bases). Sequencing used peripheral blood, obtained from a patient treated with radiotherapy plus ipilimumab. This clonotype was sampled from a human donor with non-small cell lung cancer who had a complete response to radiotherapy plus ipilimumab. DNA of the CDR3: TGTGCCAGCAGCTTATATGGCCGGGAGAGGACGGGCGGGGAGCTGTTTTTT. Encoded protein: CASSLYGRERTGGELFF.